This T cell receptor (beta chain) appears in the sequencing data of a study of T cell responses to AZD1222 COVID-19 vaccine. Whole-study findings and limits: Repertoires were sampled only after the peak T cell response.

Assay used: immunoSEQ multiplex PCR; TCRdb lists only in-frame clones, some missing. The sample holds roughly 180,000 clones, about 90% seen once. The CDR3 extends over 12 amino acids. With V trimmed by 8 bases and J by 4 bases, 4 bases remained unmatched. Germline V lookup: CDR1 MNHEY, CDR2 SVGAGI. In this sample, this clone turned up once. The antigen remains undetermined. Sequenced here: peripheral blood, sampled on day 0 of AZD1222 vaccination. The rearrangement uses TRBV6-5 and TRBJ1-1; 7 bases line up with TRBD1. This receptor was obtained from an adult in good health. For the CDR3, the DNA is TGTGCCAGCTCCAGACAGGGCACTGAAGCTTTCTTT. It encodes CASSRQGTEAFF.